The next 13 T cell receptor beta chains were all read from a single sample in a study of cytomegalovirus exposure and HLA in healthy donors. The PCR had 60 Vbeta and 13 Jbeta primers. Profiling relied on immunoSEQ multiplex PCR, and the TCRdb table lists in-frame clones only, not all of them. The sample carries 180,000 or so clones, 82% recorded once. The material sequenced was PBMCs. All receptors derive from a male donor in good health and CMV-seronegative.

This sequence joins TRBV7-9 and TRBJ2-5; D may be TRBD2 (7 bases). This CDR3 is built from 15 residues. Germline values: CDR1 SEHNR, CDR2 FQNEAQ (reference sequence). Trimming cost V 4 bases and J 4 bases, with 16 bases left between them. DNA of the CDR3: TGTGCCAGCAGCTCCCCCGGGGGGCAGCGAGAGACCCAGTACTTC. It codes for CASSSPGGQRETQYF.

This chain joins TRBV5-1 and TRBJ1-2; 7 bases align to TRBD1. The J segment lost 5 bases and the V segment lost 4 bases, leaving 11 bases of the junction unmatched. Germline CDR1 is SGHRS and CDR2 is YFSETQ. The CDR3 loop spans 15 amino acids. CDR3 sequence reads: CASSRTGTVNYGYTF. For the CDR3, the DNA is TGCGCCAGCAGCCGAACCGGGACAGTCAATTATGGCTACACCTTC.

The chain is built from TRBV19 and TRBJ2-1; 7 bases are a match to TRBD2. There are 15 residues in the CDR3. Trimming removed 3 bases from V and 7 bases from J; junction bases left unmatched: 9. CDR1 is LNHDA, CDR2 SQIVND, per germline (reference sequence). The CDR3 DNA is TGTGCCAGTAGTATCGTCAAGACTAGCCGAAATGAGCAGTTCTTC. Residues: CASSIVKTSRNEQFF.

This sequence joins TRBV2 and TRBJ2-2; weak D call: TRBD1 (5 bases). The V and J ends lost 4 bases and 4 bases respectively, with 13 bases between them. From germline, CDR1 is SNHLY and CDR2 FYNNEI. The CDR3 is 15 residues long. CDR3 bases: TGTGCCAGCAGTGTTAGGGGTCTATTCACCGGGGAGCTGTTTTTT. Translating it yields CASSVRGLFTGELFF.

This clone appeared a few times. The V gene is TRBV27, the J gene TRBJ2-5; D is perhaps TRBD2 (5 bases). Trimming stripped 3 bases from V and 1 base from J, with 9 bases between. The germline V gene has CDR1 MNHEY and CDR2 SMNVEV (reference sequence). This CDR3 is built from 14 residues. The CDR3 DNA follows: TGTGCCAGCAGTTTTCGGGGATCCCAAGAGACCCAGTACTTC. It is translated as CASSFRGSQETQYF.

This clone appeared a single time. The CDR3 nucleotides read TGTGCCAGCAGCACGACAGGGGGCTTGTCTGGAAACACCATATATTTT. This sequence encodes CASSTTGGLSGNTIYF. V gene TRBV9 combines with J gene TRBJ1-3; 10 nucleotides line up with TRBD1. Germline CDR1 and CDR2: SGDLS and YYNGEE. The CDR3 is 16 residues long. V trimming: 4 bases; J trimming: 1 base; junction bases outside the gene matches: 5.

In its sample, this clone was seen a few times. This chain connects TRBV19 to TRBJ2-4; the D gene is possibly TRBD1 (6 bases). Germline CDR1 and CDR2: LNHDA and SQIVND (reference sequence). The CDR3 spans 13 residues. Trimming stripped 8 bases from V and 1 base from J, with 9 bases between. CDR3 sequence: CASCQGAKNIQYF. For the CDR3, the DNA is TGTGCCAGTTGTCAGGGGGCCAAAAACATTCAGTACTTC.

This rearrangement joins TRBV28 to TRBJ2-3; 14 positions agree with TRBD2. With V trimmed by 7 bases and J by 4 bases, 7 bases remained unmatched. From germline, CDR1 is MDHEN and CDR2 SYDVKM. This CDR3 comprises 16 residues. The CDR3 here is CASTQGLAGAADTQYF. Written as DNA, the CDR3 is TGTGCCAGCACCCAGGGACTAGCGGGGGCGGCAGATACGCAGTATTTT.

This sequence joins TRBV9 and TRBJ2-2; possible D gene TRBD2, 7 bases. The germline V gene has CDR1 SGDLS and CDR2 YYNGEE. V was pared by 2 bases and J by 4 bases, with 9 bases between. The CDR3 has 14 residues. CDR3 residues: CASSVGGRTGELFF. CDR3 DNA sequence: TGTGCCAGCAGCGTCGGGGGGCGCACCGGGGAGCTGTTTTTT.

This chain joins TRBV2 and TRBJ1-1; D is ambiguous. The CDR3 has 13 amino acids. The ends were cut back, 3 bases at V and 4 bases at J, with 9 bases in the middle. Per the germline V gene, CDR1 is SNHLY and CDR2 is FYNNEI. The CDR3 coding sequence is TGTGCCAGCAGTGACAGACATGGCACTGAAGCTTTCTTT. Encoded protein: CASSDRHGTEAFF.

The chain employs TRBV4-1 and TRBJ2-5; 8 bases match TRBD2. The CDR3 covers 17 residues. Germline V gene sequence: CDR1 MGHRA, CDR2 YSYEKL. Unmatched junction bases numbered 15, after V lost 4 bases and J lost 5 bases. The CDR3 loop is CASSLQGVGGAWETQYF. CDR3 coding DNA: TGCGCCAGCAGCCTACAAGGTGTCGGGGGGGCCTGGGAGACCCAGTACTTC.

The gene calls are TRBV7-6 and TRBJ2-3; D is unresolved. CDR3 length equals 15 residues. The germline V gene encodes CDR1 SGHVS and CDR2 FNYEAQ. With 1 base removed from V and 6 bases from J, the gap between germline ends came to 14 bases. Here the CDR3 DNA reads TGTGCCAGCAGCTTAGGTGGGCTCCAGATCGATACGCAGTATTTT. Amino acids: CASSLGGLQIDTQYF. Full variable domain (rest looked up from reference TRBV7-6 and TRBJ2-3): GAGVSQSPRYKVTKRGQDVALRCDPISGHVSLYWYRQALGQGPEFLTYFNYEAQQDKSGLPNDRFSAERPEGSISTLTIQRTEQRDSAMYRCASSLGGLQIDTQYFGPGTRLTVL.

The chain links TRBV7-3 to TRBJ1-2, with TRBD1 matching 9 bases. The CDR3 is 18 residues long. Per the germline V gene, CDR1 is SGHTA and CDR2 is FQGTGA. The V segment lost 5 bases and the J segment 0 bases; nucleotides outside the gene matches: 13. CDR3 nucleotides: TGTGCCAGCAGCCATGTGGGACAGGGTAACCAGGCTAACTATGGCTACACCTTC. This translates into CASSHVGQGNQANYGYTF.